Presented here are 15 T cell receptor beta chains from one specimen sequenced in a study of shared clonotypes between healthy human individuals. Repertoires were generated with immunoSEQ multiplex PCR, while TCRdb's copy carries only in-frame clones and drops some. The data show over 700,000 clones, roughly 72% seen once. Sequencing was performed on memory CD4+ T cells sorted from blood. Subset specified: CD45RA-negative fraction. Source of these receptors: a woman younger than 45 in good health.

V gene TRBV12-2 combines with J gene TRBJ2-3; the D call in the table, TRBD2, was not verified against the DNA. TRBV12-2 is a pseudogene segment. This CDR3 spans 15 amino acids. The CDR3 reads CASRYPFCGSDAQYF. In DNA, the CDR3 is TGTGCAAGTCGCTACCCCTTTTGCGGGAGCGATGCGCAGTATTTT.

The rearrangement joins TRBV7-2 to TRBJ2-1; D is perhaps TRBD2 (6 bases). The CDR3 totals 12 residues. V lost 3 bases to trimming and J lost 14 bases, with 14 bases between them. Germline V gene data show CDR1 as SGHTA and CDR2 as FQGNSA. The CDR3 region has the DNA TGTGCCAGCAGCTTTGCGGGACGAGAGAAGTTCTTC. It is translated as CASSFAGREKFF.

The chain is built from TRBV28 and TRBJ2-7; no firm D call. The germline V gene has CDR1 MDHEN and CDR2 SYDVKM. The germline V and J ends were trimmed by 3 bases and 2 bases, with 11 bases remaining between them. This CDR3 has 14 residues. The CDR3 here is CASSFDSRTYEQYF. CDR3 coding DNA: TGTGCCAGCAGTTTTGATAGTCGCACCTACGAGCAGTACTTC.

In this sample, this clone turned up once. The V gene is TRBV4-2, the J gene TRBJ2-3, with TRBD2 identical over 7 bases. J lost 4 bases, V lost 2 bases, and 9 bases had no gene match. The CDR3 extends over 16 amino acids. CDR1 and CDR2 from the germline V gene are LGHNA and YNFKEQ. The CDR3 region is CASSQSGAGDPDTQYF. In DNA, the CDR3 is TGTGCCAGCAGCCAATCTGGGGCGGGAGACCCAGATACGCAGTATTTT.

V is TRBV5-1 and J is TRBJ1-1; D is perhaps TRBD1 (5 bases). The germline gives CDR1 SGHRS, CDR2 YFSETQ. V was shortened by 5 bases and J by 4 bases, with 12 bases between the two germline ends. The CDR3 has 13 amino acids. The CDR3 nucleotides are TGCGCCAGCAGTAAAGGGGAGGCCACTGAAGCTTTCTTT. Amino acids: CASSKGEATEAFF.

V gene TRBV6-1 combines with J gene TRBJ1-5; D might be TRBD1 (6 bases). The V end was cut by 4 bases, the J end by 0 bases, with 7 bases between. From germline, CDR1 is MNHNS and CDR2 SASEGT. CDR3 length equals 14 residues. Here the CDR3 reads CASSGTASNQPQHF. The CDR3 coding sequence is TGTGCCAGCAGTGGGACAGCTAGCAATCAGCCCCAGCATTTT.

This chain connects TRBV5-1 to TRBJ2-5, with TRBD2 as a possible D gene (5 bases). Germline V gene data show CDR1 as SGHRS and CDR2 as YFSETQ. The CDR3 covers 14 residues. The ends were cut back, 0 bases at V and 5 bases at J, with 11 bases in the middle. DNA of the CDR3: TGCGCCAGCAGCTTGGGGTATTTAGCGGAGACCCAGTACTTC. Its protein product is CASSLGYLAETQYF.

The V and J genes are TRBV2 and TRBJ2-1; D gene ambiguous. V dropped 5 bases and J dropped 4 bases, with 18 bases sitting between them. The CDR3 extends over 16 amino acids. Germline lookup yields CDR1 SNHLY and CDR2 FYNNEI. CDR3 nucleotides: TGTGCCAGCAGTCCGGAGACACCCGAGCTGTACAATGAGCAGTTCTTC. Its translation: CASSPETPELYNEQFF.

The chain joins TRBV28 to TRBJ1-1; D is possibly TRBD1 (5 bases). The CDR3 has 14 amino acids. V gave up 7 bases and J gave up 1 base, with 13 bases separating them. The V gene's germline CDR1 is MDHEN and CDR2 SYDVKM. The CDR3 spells CASNPFQGNTEAFF. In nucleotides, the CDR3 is TGTGCCAGCAATCCGTTTCAGGGGAACACTGAAGCTTTCTTT.

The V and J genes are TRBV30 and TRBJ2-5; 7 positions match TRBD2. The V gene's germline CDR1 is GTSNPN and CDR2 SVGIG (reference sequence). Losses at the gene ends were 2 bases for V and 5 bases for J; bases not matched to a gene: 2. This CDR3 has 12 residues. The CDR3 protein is CAWSLGGETQYF. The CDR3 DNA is TGTGCCTGGAGTCTGGGGGGGGAGACCCAGTACTTC.

The CDR3 bases are TGTGCCAGCAGTGAGGGACTAGCGGGAGGGCCGGGGCAGTTCTTC. Translating it yields CASSEGLAGGPGQFF. The chain uses TRBV6-1 and TRBJ2-1; 16 bases map to TRBD2. Germline V CDR1 and CDR2: MNHNS, SASEGT. V dropped 3 bases and J dropped 12; count of bases not matched to a gene: 5. There are 15 residues in the CDR3.

In nucleotides, the CDR3 is TGTGCCAGCGGAGCAACCCCGAATCAGCCCCAGCATTTT. Its translation is CASGATPNQPQHF. The chain has TRBV7-9 and TRBJ1-5; D is uncertain. Germline V gene sequence: CDR1 SEHNR, CDR2 FQNEAQ (reference sequence). The V end lost 8 bases, the J end lost 4 bases, and 12 bases lay between the germline ends. This CDR3 is 13 amino acids long.

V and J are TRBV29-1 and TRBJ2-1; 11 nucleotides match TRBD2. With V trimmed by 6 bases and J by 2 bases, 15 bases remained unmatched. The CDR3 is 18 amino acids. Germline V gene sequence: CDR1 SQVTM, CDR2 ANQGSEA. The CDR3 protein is CSVEYSGRAYIAYNEQFF. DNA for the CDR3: TGCAGCGTCGAATATAGCGGGAGGGCCTACATCGCCTACAATGAGCAGTTCTTC.

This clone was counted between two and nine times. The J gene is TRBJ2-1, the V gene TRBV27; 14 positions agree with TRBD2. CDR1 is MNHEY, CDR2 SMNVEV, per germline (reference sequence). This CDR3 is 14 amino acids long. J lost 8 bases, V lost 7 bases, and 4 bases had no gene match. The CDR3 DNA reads TGTGCCAGCAAGACTAGCGGGAGGGCCGATGAGCAGTTCTTC. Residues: CASKTSGRADEQFF.

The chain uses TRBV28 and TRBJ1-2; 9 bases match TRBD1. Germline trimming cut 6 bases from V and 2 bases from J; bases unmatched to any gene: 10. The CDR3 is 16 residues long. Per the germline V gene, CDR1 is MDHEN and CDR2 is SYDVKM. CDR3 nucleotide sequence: TGTGCCAGCAGCGTCGCCGGGACAGGGCTCAACTATGGCTACACCTTC. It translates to CASSVAGTGLNYGYTF.